The 12 T cell receptor beta chains listed next were all sequenced from one sample in a study of a mutant IDH1 vaccine in newly diagnosed glioma. Stated time point: baseline, week 1 (first vaccination visit). Documented treatment: pre-vaccination baseline after standard-of-care therapy. Sequencing was performed with immunoSEQ multiplex PCR; in TCRdb, only in-frame clones are kept and a portion is missing. This table holds 95,000 to 100,000 clones, about 90% found once. Material: PBMCs, obtained from a glioma patient treated with radiotherapy, temozolomide or both. Every receptor here comes from a woman between 45 and 65 years old with glioma.

The chain is built from TRBV15 and TRBJ1-3; D is perhaps TRBD1 (5 bases). The germline V gene has CDR1 LNHNV and CDR2 YYDKDF (reference sequence). V was cut by 0 bases and J by 4 bases, with 10 bases left in between. CDR3 length: 15 amino acids. The CDR3 protein is CATSRDRGVGNTIYF. The DNA for the CDR3 is TGTGCCACCAGCAGAGATCGAGGGGTCGGAAACACCATATATTTT.

The CDR3 nucleotides read TGTGCCAGCATCGCAGGACTTACCCTCCAACCCTACGAGCAGTACTTC. Encoded protein: CASIAGLTLQPYEQYF. The V gene is TRBV5-8, the J gene TRBJ2-7, with D perhaps matching TRBD2 (5 bases). V was pared by 6 bases and J by 2 bases, with 21 bases between. The CDR3 is made up of 16 amino acids. The germline CDR1 and CDR2 sequences are SGHTS and YDEGEE.

This chain links TRBV5-1 with TRBJ2-6; D unresolved. Germline values: CDR1 SGHRS, CDR2 YFSETQ. This CDR3 contains 14 residues. V lost 0 bases and J 10 bases, leaving 11 bases between the germline ends. In DNA, the CDR3 is TGCGCCAGCAGCTTGGCCGAGGTTGCAAACGTCCTGACTTTC. It translates to CASSLAEVANVLTF.

This clone was recorded a few times. The V call is TRBV5-1, the J call TRBJ1-1; D unclear. V lost 4 bases, J lost 2 bases, and 12 bases lay in between. Germline CDR1 reads SGHRS; CDR2 reads YFSETQ. This CDR3 is built from 14 residues. CDR3 residues: CASSVGGGNTEAFF. The CDR3 DNA sequence: TGCGCCAGCAGCGTGGGTGGAGGAAACACTGAAGCTTTCTTT.

This clone was found once. A junction boundary mismatches the germline segment, possibly from a read error. The V gene is TRBV7-8, the J gene TRBJ1-2, with 11 bases fitting TRBD1. CDR1 and CDR2 (germline): SGHVS, FQNEAQ. This CDR3 region has 15 residues. The CDR3 spells CASSLVAARGDRGIF. In nucleotides, the CDR3 is TGTGCCAGCAGCTTAGTGGCAGCGCGGGGGGACAGGGGGATCTTC.

This clone has a single count. The CDR3 region is CASSRDFYNEQFF. The DNA of the CDR3 is TGCGCCAGCAGCCGAGACTTTTACAATGAGCAGTTCTTC. V and J are TRBV4-1 and TRBJ2-1, with D uncertain. Germline V gene sequence: CDR1 MGHRA, CDR2 YSYEKL. The CDR3 totals 13 residues. The V end was cut by 4 bases, the J end by 4 bases, with 8 bases between.

The chain joins TRBV7-9 to TRBJ2-5, with D possibly being TRBD1 or TRBD2 (5 bases each). Germline assignment: CDR1 SEHNR and CDR2 FQNEAQ (reference sequence). Trimming took 4 bases from V and 2 from J, leaving 14 bases between them. The length of the CDR3 is 15 residues. The chain's CDR3 is CASSSPGTSQETQYF. As DNA, the CDR3 is TGTGCCAGCAGCTCACCCGGGACCTCACAAGAGACCCAGTACTTC.

This chain joins TRBV11-3 and TRBJ2-3; D is ambiguous. The CDR3 loop spans 13 amino acids. V was clipped by 1 base and J by 0 bases, with 2 bases between them. CDR1 SGHNT and CDR2 YENEEA come from the germline V gene. The CDR3 coding sequence is TGTGCCAGCAGCTTAGTTAGCACAGATACGCAGTATTTT. Translation gives CASSLVSTDTQYF.

The gene calls are TRBV29-1 and TRBJ2-7; perhaps TRBD1 as D (5 bases). The germline CDR1 and CDR2 sequences are SQVTM and ANQGSEA. Trimming removed 3 bases from V and 3 bases from J, with 12 bases in between. The CDR3 loop spans 13 amino acids. Here the CDR3 reads CSVDSPDNYEQYF. DNA of the CDR3: TGCAGCGTTGACAGTCCGGACAACTACGAGCAGTACTTC.

The V call is TRBV29-1, the J call TRBJ2-1; 15 nucleotides match TRBD2. V was clipped by 6 bases and J by 7 bases; unmatched bases: 7. Per germline, CDR1 SQVTM and CDR2 ANQGSEA. The CDR3 is 15 residues long. The CDR3 bases are TGCAGCGTCCTGGCGGGACTAGCGGGAGGAAATGAGCAGTTCTTC. It encodes CSVLAGLAGGNEQFF.

The genes are TRBV27 and TRBJ2-7, with 12 bases that match TRBD1. This CDR3 has 16 residues. CDR1 and CDR2 from the germline V gene are MNHEY and SMNVEV (reference sequence). The junction had 5 bases not matched to a gene; V was cut back by 5 bases and J by 0 bases. The CDR3 coding sequence is TGTGCCAGCAGTCCTCGGGACAGGGGGCACTCCTACGAGCAGTACTTC. Residues: CASSPRDRGHSYEQYF.

The chain recombines TRBV6-5 with TRBJ2-2; TRBD2 is a possible D gene (5 bases). V gave up 6 bases and J gave up 7 bases, with 15 bases separating them. Germline V gene lookup returns CDR1 MNHEY and CDR2 SVGAGI. CDR3 length: 14 amino acids. CDR3 amino acids: CASRSDWAGGELFF. CDR3 bases: TGTGCCAGCAGATCTGACTGGGCGGGCGGGGAGCTGTTTTTT.